This T cell receptor beta chain was recovered during a study of T cells in localized non-small cell lung cancer. Neighboring lung without atypia was obtained no less than 2 cm from the tumor margin. This table comes from immunoSEQ multiplex PCR, and its TCRdb copy is limited to in-frame clones, with some not included. The sample includes 800 or so clones, less than 35% of them seen just once. Germline V lookup: CDR1 SGDLS, CDR2 YYNGEE. Trimming cost V 10 bases and J 4 bases, with 15 bases left between them. The CDR3 runs 13 residues. This chain links TRBV9 with TRBJ2-1, with D perhaps matching TRBD2 (6 bases). The source is a woman aged 40-69 years with stage I squamous cell lung carcinoma. Source: normal lung tissue next to the tumor, taken before any cancer treatment. CDR3 amino acids: CASARDLYNEQFF. The CDR3 coding sequence is TGTGCCTCCGCGCGGGACCTTTACAATGAGCAGTTCTTC.